This T cell receptor beta chain was identified during a study of cytomegalovirus exposure and HLA in healthy donors. Findings of the study overall: The majority of TCR sequences were rare, yet some public TCRs appeared in many donors.

As for this clone: Antigen specificity is unknown.

The repertoire was sequenced with immunoSEQ multiplex PCR; TCRdb's copy has only in-frame clones and lacks some. The repertoire holds 200,000 or so clones, with less than 85% as singletons. Germline lookup yields CDR1 MNHNS and CDR2 SASEGT. This CDR3 has 16 residues. Trimming took off 4 bases at V and 1 base at J, with 15 bases between the two ends. This receptor was obtained from a woman aged 18-29 years in good health and CMV-seronegative. Sequences were obtained from PBMCs. This chain joins TRBV6-1 and TRBJ2-3; D is perhaps TRBD2 (6 bases). Here the CDR3 DNA reads TGTGCCAGCAGTGTTTTAGGTAGCGGCCGCACAGATACGCAGTATTTT. Residues: CASSVLGSGRTDTQYF.